This TCR beta chain is drawn from a study of T cells in Graves' hyperthyroidism and ophthalmopathy. Study conclusions and caveats: Ophthalmopathy was model-predicted a median around seven months pre-onset.

This CDR3 spans 15 amino acids. Germline CDR1 is MNHNS and CDR2 is SASEGT. With V trimmed by 6 bases and J by 5 bases, 3 bases remained unmatched. The source material, RNA transcripts, was used to amplify TCR beta CDR3 regions. First-round RT-PCR targeting the TCR CDR3 was performed with the HTBI primer set. MiXCR was run by TCRdb on the multiplex PCR reads, yielding one entry per CDR3 protein. The data show 460,000 or so distinct CDR3 sequences, about an eighth seen once. With regard to this clonotype: As yet, its antigen is unknown.

The chain joins TRBV6-1 to TRBJ2-5; 16 bases are shared with TRBD2. The specimen was blood. The clonotype comes from a young woman with Graves' hyperthyroidism. CDR3 residues: CASRGGLAGGETQYF. As DNA, the CDR3 is TGTGCCAGCAGAGGGGGACTAGCGGGAGGGGAGACCCAGTACTTC.